This T cell receptor beta chain was identified in a study of long-term antiretroviral therapy in people with HIV. Study-level results: HIV repertoires spanned narrower CDR3 length ranges than controls.

The immunoSEQ assay was v3.0, run at survey level. Produced via immunoSEQ multiplex PCR; TCRdb's table is partial and in-frame only. The data contain 25,000 to 35,000 clones, about 94% of them singletons. Germline CDR1 and CDR2: SGHKS and YYEKEE (reference sequence). Trimming cost V 0 bases and J 8 bases, with 11 bases left between them. The CDR3 is 13 residues long. About this clone: Its antigen remains unidentified.

The rearrangement links TRBV5-5 to TRBJ1-2; D uncertain. The source material was unsorted PBMCs, sampled around 6.3 years after starting antiretroviral therapy. This clonotype was obtained from a middle-aged woman with HIV. This CDR3 reads CASSLALEAGYTF. Written as DNA, the CDR3 is TGTGCCAGCAGCTTGGCCCTGGAGGCGGGCTACACCTTC.